Listed below are T cell receptor beta chains from one sample, sequenced in a study of shared clonotypes between healthy human individuals. The data were produced by immunoSEQ multiplex PCR, yet TCRdb's version contains in-frame clones alone and is incomplete. The data contain more than 2,000,000 clones, 90% to 95% of them singletons. The sample was naive CD4+ T cells from PBMCs. The receptor source for this set is a man between 18 and 29 years old in good health. Some clones in this sample may be carry-over from other donors' samples. Both conserved end residues are part of each CDR3. A D gene is named only where the DNA matches it firmly. For some rows the clone size is stated as once, few or many, or as a class when expanded; others skip it.

clone_size: .
d_call: TRBD2
cdr3_length: 17
j_call: TRBJ2-7
v_call: TRBV7-9
cdr3_aa: CASSRLPGLAGAYEQYF
cdr3_nt: TGTGCCAGCAGCCGACTTCCGGGACTAGCGGGAGCTTACGAGCAGTACTTC

clone_size: .
d_call: .
cdr3_length: 14
j_call: TRBJ2-1
v_call: TRBV7-2
cdr3_aa: CASSYGASRNEQFF
cdr3_nt: TGTGCCAGCAGCTATGGGGCTTCTCGCAATGAGCAGTTCTTC

clone_size: .
d_call: TRBD1
cdr3_length: 15
j_call: TRBJ2-7
v_call: TRBV15
cdr3_aa: CATSRGATGVHEQYF
cdr3_nt: TGTGCCACCAGCAGAGGCGCGACAGGGGTCCACGAGCAGTACTTC

clone_size: .
d_call: .
cdr3_length: 14
j_call: TRBJ2-3
v_call: TRBV29-1
cdr3_aa: CSVDEGRGRGTQYF
cdr3_nt: TGCAGCGTTGATGAAGGCAGGGGGAGGGGTACGCAGTATTTT

clone_size: .
d_call: .
cdr3_length: 11
j_call: TRBJ1-2
v_call: TRBV28
cdr3_aa: CASSFKVSYTF
cdr3_nt: TGTGCCAGCAGTTTTAAAGTTAGCTACACCTTC

clone_size: .
d_call: .
cdr3_length: 13
j_call: TRBJ2-3
v_call: TRBV6-6
cdr3_aa: CASSPRAGDTQYF
cdr3_nt: TGTGCCAGCAGTCCCCGGGCGGGCGATACGCAGTATTTT

clone_size: .
d_call: .
cdr3_length: 16
j_call: TRBJ1-2
v_call: TRBV4-2
cdr3_aa: CASSQLTGLDNYGYTF
cdr3_nt: TGTGCCAGCAGCCAGTTAACAGGTCTAGATAACTATGGCTACACCTTC

clone_size: .
d_call: .
cdr3_length: 15
j_call: TRBJ2-3
v_call: TRBV4-3
cdr3_aa: CASSQQQVLTDTQYF
cdr3_nt: TGCGCCAGCAGCCAGCAACAGGTACTCACAGATACGCAGTATTTT

clone_size: .
d_call: .
cdr3_length: 15
j_call: TRBJ1-3
v_call: TRBV30
cdr3_aa: CAWSVLGGKGNTIYF
cdr3_nt: TGTGCCTGGAGTGTACTTGGGGGAAAGGGAAACACCATATATTTT

clone_size: .
d_call: TRBD1
cdr3_length: 16
j_call: TRBJ2-2
v_call: TRBV6-1
cdr3_aa: CASSEWQGASTGELFF
cdr3_nt: TGTGCCAGCAGTGAATGGCAGGGGGCCTCCACCGGGGAGCTGTTTTTT

clone_size: .
d_call: .
cdr3_length: 14
j_call: TRBJ2-3
v_call: TRBV7-7
cdr3_aa: CASSPTGRTDTQYF
cdr3_nt: TGTGCCAGCAGCCCCACGGGGCGGACAGATACGCAGTATTTT

clone_size: .
d_call: TRBD1
cdr3_length: 12
j_call: TRBJ2-3
v_call: TRBV5-1
cdr3_aa: CASSFLTGEQYF
cdr3_nt: TGCGCCAGCAGCTTCCTGACAGGGGAGCAGTATTTT

clone_size: few
d_call: .
cdr3_length: 12
j_call: TRBJ1-1
v_call: TRBV30
cdr3_aa: CAWSPGNTEAFF
cdr3_nt: TGTGCCTGGAGTCCAGGGAACACTGAAGCTTTCTTT

clone_size: .
d_call: .
cdr3_length: 14
j_call: TRBJ1-4
v_call: TRBV7-9
cdr3_aa: CASSLGFYEGKLFF
cdr3_nt: TGTGCCAGCAGCTTAGGATTTTACGAGGGGAAACTGTTTTTT

clone_size: .
d_call: .
cdr3_length: 15
j_call: TRBJ2-1
v_call: TRBV9
cdr3_aa: CASSATANSYNEQFF
cdr3_nt: TGTGCCAGCAGCGCAACAGCAAACTCCTACAATGAGCAGTTCTTC

clone_size: once
d_call: .
cdr3_length: 13
j_call: TRBJ2-2
v_call: TRBV9
cdr3_aa: CASSQRWAGELFF
cdr3_nt: TGTGCCAGCAGCCAGCGTTGGGCCGGGGAGCTGTTTTTT

clone_size: .
d_call: .
cdr3_length: 16
j_call: TRBJ2-5
v_call: TRBV7-8
cdr3_aa: CASSLSGQGRQETQYF
cdr3_nt: TGTGCCAGCAGCCTGTCCGGCCAGGGAAGGCAAGAGACCCAGTACTTC

clone_size: once
d_call: .
cdr3_length: 15
j_call: TRBJ2-7
v_call: TRBV11-2
cdr3_aa: CASSPSREQVYEQYF
cdr3_nt: TGTGCCAGCAGCCCCAGCCGGGAGCAAGTCTACGAGCAGTACTTC

clone_size: once
d_call: .
cdr3_length: 15
j_call: TRBJ1-2
v_call: TRBV9
cdr3_aa: CASSSRTENNYGYTF
cdr3_nt: TGTGCCAGCAGCTCCCGGACGGAGAATAACTATGGCTACACCTTC

clone_size: .
d_call: .
cdr3_length: 14
j_call: TRBJ2-2
v_call: TRBV9
cdr3_aa: CASSVAVFSGELFF
cdr3_nt: TGTGCCAGCAGCGTAGCCGTTTTCTCCGGGGAGCTGTTTTTT

clone_size: .
d_call: .
cdr3_length: 11
j_call: TRBJ2-2
v_call: TRBV29-1
cdr3_aa: CSVVGTGELFF
cdr3_nt: TGCAGCGTTGTCGGCACCGGGGAGCTGTTTTTT

clone_size: .
d_call: .
cdr3_length: 12
j_call: TRBJ2-7
v_call: TRBV5-4
cdr3_aa: CASKMTGYEQYF
cdr3_nt: TGTGCCAGCAAAATGACGGGGTACGAGCAGTACTTC

clone_size: .
d_call: .
cdr3_length: 11
j_call: TRBJ2-3
v_call: TRBV6-5
cdr3_aa: CASKEVDTQYF
cdr3_nt: TGTGCCAGTAAAGAAGTGGATACGCAGTATTTT

clone_size: .
d_call: .
cdr3_length: 12
j_call: TRBJ2-5
v_call: TRBV11-3
cdr3_aa: CASSRSQETQYF
cdr3_nt: TGTGCCAGCAGCCGGTCACAAGAGACCCAGTACTTC

clone_size: .
d_call: .
cdr3_length: 14
j_call: TRBJ1-2
v_call: TRBV5-1
cdr3_aa: CASSFDRADYGYTF
cdr3_nt: TGCGCCAGCAGCTTTGACAGAGCTGACTATGGCTACACCTTC

clone_size: .
d_call: .
cdr3_length: 15
j_call: TRBJ2-1
v_call: TRBV5-4
cdr3_aa: CASSLPGGSYNEQFF
cdr3_nt: TGTGCCAGCAGCCTACCAGGGGGGTCCTACAATGAGCAGTTCTTC

clone_size: .
d_call: TRBD2
cdr3_length: 14
j_call: TRBJ2-2
v_call: TRBV15
cdr3_aa: CATSRDRGAGELFF
cdr3_nt: TGTGCCACCAGCAGAGATCGGGGGGCCGGGGAGCTGTTTTTT

clone_size: .
d_call: .
cdr3_length: 15
j_call: TRBJ2-3
v_call: TRBV19
cdr3_aa: CASSIGGTSTDTQYF
cdr3_nt: TGTGCCAGTAGTATAGGCGGGACTAGCACAGATACGCAGTATTTT

clone_size: .
d_call: TRBD1
cdr3_length: 14
j_call: TRBJ2-7
v_call: TRBV23-1
cdr3_aa: CASTVQGAAYEQYF
cdr3_nt: TGCGCCAGCACTGTACAGGGGGCTGCCTACGAGCAGTACTTC

clone_size: .
d_call: .
cdr3_length: 15
j_call: TRBJ2-7
v_call: TRBV5-1
cdr3_aa: CASSPRQDGKNEQYF
cdr3_nt: TGCGCCAGCAGCCCTCGACAGGACGGTAAAAACGAGCAGTACTTC

clone_size: .
d_call: .
cdr3_length: 15
j_call: TRBJ1-5
v_call: TRBV2
cdr3_aa: CASSAGGHSNQPQHF
cdr3_nt: TGTGCCAGCAGCGCAGGTGGGCATAGCAATCAGCCCCAGCATTTT

clone_size: .
d_call: TRBD1
cdr3_length: 18
j_call: TRBJ1-2
v_call: TRBV28
cdr3_aa: CASSQIMGDRDGRYGYTF
cdr3_nt: TGTGCCAGCAGCCAAATTATGGGGGACAGGGACGGGCGATATGGCTACACCTTC

clone_size: .
d_call: .
cdr3_length: 13
j_call: TRBJ1-1
v_call: TRBV6-5
cdr3_aa: CASSYSNQGGAFF
cdr3_nt: TGTGCCAGCAGTTACTCGAATCAAGGGGGTGCTTTCTTT